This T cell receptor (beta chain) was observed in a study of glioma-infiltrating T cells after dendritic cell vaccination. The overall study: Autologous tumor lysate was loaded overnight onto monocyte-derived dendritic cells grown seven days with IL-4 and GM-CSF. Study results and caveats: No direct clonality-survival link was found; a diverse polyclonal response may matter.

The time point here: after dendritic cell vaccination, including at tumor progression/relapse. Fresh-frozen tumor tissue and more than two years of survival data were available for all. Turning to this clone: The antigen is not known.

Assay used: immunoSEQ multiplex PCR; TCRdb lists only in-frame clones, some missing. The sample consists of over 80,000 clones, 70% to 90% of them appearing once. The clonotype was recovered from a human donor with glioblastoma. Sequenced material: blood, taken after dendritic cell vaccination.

CDR3 amino acids: CASSLTRLAGNEQFF. CDR3 sequence (DNA): TGTGCCAGCAGTCTGACCCGACTAGCGGGCAATGAGCAGTTCTTC. This chain links TRBV27 with TRBJ2-1; 10 bases map to TRBD2. Germline V gene sequence: CDR1 MNHEY, CDR2 SMNVEV (reference sequence). The J segment lost 6 bases and the V segment lost 5 bases, leaving 7 bases of the junction unmatched. The CDR3 contains 15 residues.